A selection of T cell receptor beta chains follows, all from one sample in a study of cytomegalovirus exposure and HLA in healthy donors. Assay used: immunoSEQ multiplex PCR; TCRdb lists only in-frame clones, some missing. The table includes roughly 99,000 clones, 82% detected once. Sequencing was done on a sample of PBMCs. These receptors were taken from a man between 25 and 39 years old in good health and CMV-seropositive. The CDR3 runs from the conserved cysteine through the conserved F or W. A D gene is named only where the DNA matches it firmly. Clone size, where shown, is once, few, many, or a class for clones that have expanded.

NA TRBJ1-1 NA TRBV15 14 CATSRVKMNTEAFF TGTGCCACCAGCAGAGTCAAAATGAACACTGAAGCTTTCTTT
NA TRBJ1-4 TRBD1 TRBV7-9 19 CASSLNPRTGGKDNEKLFF TGTGCCAGCAGCTTAAACCCCCGGACAGGGGGCAAAGACAATGAAAAACTGTTTTTT
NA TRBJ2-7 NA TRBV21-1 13 CASSASGGYEQYF TGTGCCAGCAGCGCGTCAGGAGGTTACGAGCAGTACTTC
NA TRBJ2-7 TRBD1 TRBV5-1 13 CASSGRDRVSEYF TGCGCCAGCAGCGGCCGGGACAGGGTAAGCGAGTACTTC
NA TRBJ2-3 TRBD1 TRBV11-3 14 CASSLLGGADTQYF TGTGCCAGCAGCTTATTAGGGGGCGCAGATACGCAGTATTTT
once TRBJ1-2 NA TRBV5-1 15 CASSLVPGANYGYTF TGCGCCAGCAGCTTGGTGCCGGGAGCTAACTATGGCTACACCTTC
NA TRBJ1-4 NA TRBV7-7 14 CASSASTGFEKLFF TGTGCCAGCAGCGCGAGCACAGGGTTTGAAAAACTGTTTTTT
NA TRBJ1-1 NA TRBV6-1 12 CASWRSLTGAFF TGTGCCAGCTGGCGGTCATTGACAGGTGCTTTCTTT
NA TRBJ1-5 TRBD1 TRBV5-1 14 CASSISGGYQPQHF TGCGCCAGCAGCATATCAGGGGGCTACCAGCCCCAGCATTTT
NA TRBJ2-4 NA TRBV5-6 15 CASSFRDSNKNIQYF TGTGCCAGCAGCTTCCGGGACTCGAACAAAAACATTCAGTACTTC
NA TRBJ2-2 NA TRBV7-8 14 CASSLVEGIGELFF TGTGCCAGCAGCTTAGTTGAGGGAATCGGGGAGCTGTTTTTT
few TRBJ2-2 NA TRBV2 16 CASRQLGGGYTGELFF TGTGCCAGCAGACAATTGGGCGGGGGCTACACCGGGGAGCTGTTTTTT
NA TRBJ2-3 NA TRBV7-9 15 CSSSLPGGSTDTQYF TGTTCCAGCAGCTTACCTGGCGGGAGCACAGATACGCAGTATTTT
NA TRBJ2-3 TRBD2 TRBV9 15 CASSVRGGAADTQYF TGTGCCAGCAGCGTACGCGGGGGGGCGGCAGATACGCAGTATTTT
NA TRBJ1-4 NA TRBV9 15 CASSGSGAFGEKLFF TGTGCCAGCAGCGGATCAGGGGCGTTCGGTGAAAAACTGTTTTTT
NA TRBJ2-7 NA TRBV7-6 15 CASSFDQGSSYEQYF TGTGCCAGCAGCTTTGACCAGGGGAGCTCCTACGAGCAGTACTTC
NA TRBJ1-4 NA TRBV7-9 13 CASSLGRGEKLFF TGTGCCAGCAGCTTGGGCCGGGGAGAAAAACTGTTTTTT
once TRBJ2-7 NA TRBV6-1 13 CASSEQRAYEQYF TGTGCCAGCAGTGAACAGCGTGCCTACGAGCAGTACTTC
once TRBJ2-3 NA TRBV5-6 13 CASSLGATDTQYF TGTGCCAGCAGCTTGGGAGCTACGGATACGCAGTATTTT
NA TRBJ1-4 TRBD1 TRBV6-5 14 CASSDRQGNEKLFF TGTGCCAGCAGTGACCGACAGGGCAATGAAAAACTGTTTTTT
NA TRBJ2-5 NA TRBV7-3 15 CASSLTGTSGETQYF TGTGCCAGCAGCTTAACGGGGACAAGTGGAGAGACCCAGTACTTC
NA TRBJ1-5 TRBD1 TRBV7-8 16 CASSLAGQGAWQPQHF TGTGCCAGCAGCTTAGCGGGACAGGGGGCCTGGCAGCCCCAGCATTTT
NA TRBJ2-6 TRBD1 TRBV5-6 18 CASSLYRGYTLGANGLTF TGTGCCAGCAGCTTATACAGGGGATATACTCTGGGTGCCAACGGCCTGACTTTC
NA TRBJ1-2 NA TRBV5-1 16 CASSRPEQGSNYGYTF TGCGCCAGCAGCAGACCTGAACAGGGATCCAACTATGGCTACACCTTC
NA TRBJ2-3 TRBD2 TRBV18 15 CASSPEGLVTDTQYF TGTGCCAGCTCACCAGAAGGACTAGTCACAGATACGCAGTATTTT
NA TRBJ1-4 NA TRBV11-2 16 CASSLRRGTTNEKLFF TGTGCCAGCAGCTTACGTAGAGGGACAACTAATGAAAAACTGTTTTTT
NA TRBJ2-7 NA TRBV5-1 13 CASSLATGSEQYF TGCGCCAGCAGCTTGGCAACGGGTTCCGAGCAGTACTTC
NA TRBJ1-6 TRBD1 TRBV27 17 CASSPGGEGQGKKPLHF TGTGCCAGCAGTCCCGGTGGAGAGGGACAGGGGAAAAAACCCCTCCACTTT
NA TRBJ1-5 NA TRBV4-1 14 CASSQVRSNQPQHF TGCGCCAGCAGCCAAGTCCGGAGCAATCAGCCCCAGCATTTT
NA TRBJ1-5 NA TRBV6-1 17 CASSEVRGAGSNQPQHF TGTGCCAGCAGTGAAGTTCGGGGCGCGGGGTCCAATCAGCCCCAGCATTTT
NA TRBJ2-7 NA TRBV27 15 CASSLLGRGNYEQYF TGTGCCAGCAGTTTATTAGGCAGGGGCAACTACGAGCAGTACTTC
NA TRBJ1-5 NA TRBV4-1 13 CASSQEEGRPQHF TGCGCCAGCAGCCAAGAAGAGGGCAGGCCCCAGCATTTT
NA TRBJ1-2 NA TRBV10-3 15 CAIGESIRVGYGYTF TGTGCCATCGGTGAGTCGATCAGGGTAGGCTATGGCTACACCTTC
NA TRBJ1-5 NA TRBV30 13 CAWSRGRGQPQHF TGTGCCTGGAGTCGAGGCAGGGGTCAGCCCCAGCATTTT
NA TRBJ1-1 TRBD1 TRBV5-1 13 CASMGTENTEAFF TGCGCCAGCATGGGGACAGAGAACACTGAAGCTTTCTTT
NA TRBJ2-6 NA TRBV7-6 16 CASSLQAGTGANVLTF TGTGCCAGCAGCTTACAGGCCGGGACAGGGGCCAACGTCCTGACTTTC
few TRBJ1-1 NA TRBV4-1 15 CASSPWAVENTEAFF TGTGCCAGCAGCCCATGGGCAGTAGAGAACACTGAAGCTTTCTTT